This T cell receptor (beta chain) was recovered during a study of cytomegalovirus exposure and HLA in healthy donors. The ends were cut back, 5 bases at V and 8 bases at J, with 10 bases in the middle. Per germline, CDR1 MNHNS and CDR2 SASEGT. CDR3 length: 12 residues. The PCR employed 60 Vbeta primers together with 13 Jbeta primers. The method was immunoSEQ multiplex PCR; TCRdb's version includes in-frame clones alone and lacks a portion of them. Its table records some 76,000 clones. The genes are TRBV6-1 and TRBJ2-1; D might be TRBD1 (6 bases). The TCR was taken from a man in his forties or fifties in good health and CMV-seronegative. The sequencing sample was made of PBMCs. CDR3 protein: CASSKQGYEQFF. As DNA, the CDR3 is TGTGCCAGCAGTAAACAGGGTTATGAGCAGTTCTTC.